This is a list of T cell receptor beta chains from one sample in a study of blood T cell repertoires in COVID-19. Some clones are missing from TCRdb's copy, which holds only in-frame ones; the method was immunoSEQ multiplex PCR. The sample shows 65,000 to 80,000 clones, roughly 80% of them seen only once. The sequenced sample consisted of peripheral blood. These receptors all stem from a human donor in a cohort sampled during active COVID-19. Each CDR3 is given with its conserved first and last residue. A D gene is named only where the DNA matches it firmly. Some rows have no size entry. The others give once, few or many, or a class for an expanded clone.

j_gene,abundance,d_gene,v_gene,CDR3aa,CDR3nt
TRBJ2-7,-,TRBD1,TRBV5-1,CASSYPGQGSYEQYF,TGCGCCAGCAGCTATCCGGGACAGGGTTCTTACGAGCAGTACTTC
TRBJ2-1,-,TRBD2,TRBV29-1,CSVVGTSGQLGEQFF,TGCAGCGTTGTTGGGACTAGCGGCCAGCTCGGGGAGCAGTTCTTC
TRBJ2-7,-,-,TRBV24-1,CATSDPDRSYEQYF,TGTGCCACCAGTGACCCCGACAGGTCCTACGAGCAGTACTTC
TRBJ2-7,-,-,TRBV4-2,CASSQDQGLSYEQYF,TGTGCCAGCAGCCAAGATCAGGGACTCTCCTACGAGCAGTACTTC
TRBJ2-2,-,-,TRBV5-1,CASSLPLQAGELFF,TGCGCCAGCAGCTTGCCCCTACAGGCCGGGGAGCTGTTTTTT
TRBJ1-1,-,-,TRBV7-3,CASSMGRASTEAFF,TGTGCCAGCAGCATGGGCCGCGCCTCCACTGAAGCTTTCTTT
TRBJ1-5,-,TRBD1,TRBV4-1,CASSQEGRTGSNQPQHF,TGCGCCAGCAGCCAAGAAGGACGGACAGGATCCAATCAGCCCCAGCATTTT
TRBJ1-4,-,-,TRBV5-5,CASSWEGGIGEKLFF,TGTGCCAGCAGCTGGGAAGGGGGAATTGGGGAAAAACTGTTTTTT
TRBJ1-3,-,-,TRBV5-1,CASRPQGSGNTIYF,TGCGCCAGCAGACCCCAGGGCTCTGGAAACACCATATATTTT
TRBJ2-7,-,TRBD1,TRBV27,CASGWTGGSYEQYF,TGTGCCAGCGGGTGGACAGGGGGCTCCTACGAGCAGTACTTC
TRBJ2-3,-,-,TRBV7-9,CASSLAEITDTQYF,TGTGCCAGCAGCTTGGCGGAGATCACAGATACGCAGTATTTT
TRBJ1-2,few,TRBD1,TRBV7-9,CASSGRDRNYGYTF,TGTGCCAGCAGCGGTAGGGACAGAAACTATGGCTACACCTTC
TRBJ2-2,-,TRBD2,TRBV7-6,CASRPGVAGTGELFF,TGTGCCAGCAGACCGGGGGTAGCGGGTACCGGGGAGCTGTTTTTT